This TCR beta chain is from a study of cytomegalovirus exposure and HLA in healthy donors. Trimming stripped 1 base from V and 5 bases from J, with 11 bases between. The length of the CDR3 is 14 residues. CDR1 and CDR2 from the germline V gene are MGHDK and SYGVNS. Primers: 60 Vbeta forward and 13 Jbeta reverse. Data came from immunoSEQ multiplex PCR; TCRdb stores just in-frame clones and leaves some out. The data show under 200,000 clones, 60% to 85% seen once. Study outcomes and limitations: A later analysis reported that several of the most significant clusters appeared to be linked to common viral pathogens, among them Epstein-Barr virus.

About this clone itself: Its cognate antigen is unknown.

This clonotype was obtained from a male donor in good health and CMV-seropositive. The chain carries TRBV25-1 and TRBJ1-1; maybe TRBD1 (5 bases). Specimen: PBMCs. The CDR3 sequence is CASSESTAMTEAFF. The CDR3, as DNA: TGTGCCAGCAGTGAATCGACAGCTATGACTGAAGCTTTCTTT. Full variable domain (remainder filled in from reference TRBV25-1 and TRBJ1-1): EADIYQTPRYLVIGTGKKITLECSQTMGHDKMYWYQQDPGMELHLIHYSYGVNSTEKGDLSSESTVSRIRTEHFPLTLESARPSHTSQYLCASSESTAMTEAFFGQGTRLTVV.